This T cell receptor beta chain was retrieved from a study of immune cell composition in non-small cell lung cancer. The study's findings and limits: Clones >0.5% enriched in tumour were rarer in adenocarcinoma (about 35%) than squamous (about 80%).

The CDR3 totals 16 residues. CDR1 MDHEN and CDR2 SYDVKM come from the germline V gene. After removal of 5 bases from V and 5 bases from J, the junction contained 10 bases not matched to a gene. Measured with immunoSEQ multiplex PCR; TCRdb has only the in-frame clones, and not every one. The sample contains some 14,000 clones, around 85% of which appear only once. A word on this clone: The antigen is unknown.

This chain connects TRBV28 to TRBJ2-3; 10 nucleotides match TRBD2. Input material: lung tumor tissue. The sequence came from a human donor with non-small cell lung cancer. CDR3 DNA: TGTGCCAGCAGTCGCAGCGGGAGGGTTGTCAGAGATACGCAGTATTTT. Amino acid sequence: CASSRSGRVVRDTQYF.